A selection of T cell receptor beta chains follows, all from one sample in a study of T cells in Graves' hyperthyroidism and ophthalmopathy. TCRdb itself ran the multiplex PCR reads through MiXCR, one entry per CDR3 protein. The sample includes some 490,000 distinct CDR3 sequences, about 16% of them seen just once. Sequencing was carried out using blood. The source is a woman aged 25 to 39 with Graves' ophthalmopathy. Each CDR3 is given with its conserved first and last residue. A D gene is named only where the DNA matches it firmly. For some rows the clone size is stated as once, few or many, or as a class when expanded; others skip it.

d_call: -; j_call: TRBJ2-1; clone_size: once; v_call: TRBV5-1; cdr3_aa: CASSSIGQKQFF; cdr3_nt: TGCGCCAGCTCCTCGATTGGACAGAAGCAGTTCTTC
d_call: -; j_call: TRBJ1-4; clone_size: many; v_call: TRBV28; cdr3_aa: CASSTPGTNEKLFF; cdr3_nt: TGTGCCAGCAGTACACCGGGCACTAATGAAAAACTGTTTTTT
d_call: TRBD2; j_call: TRBJ2-3; clone_size: -; v_call: TRBV5-4; cdr3_aa: CASSSGLVTTDTQYF; cdr3_nt: TGTGCCAGCAGCTCAGGACTAGTCACCACAGATACGCAGTATTTT
d_call: -; j_call: TRBJ1-1; clone_size: -; v_call: TRBV7-3; cdr3_aa: CASSLIEDTEAFF; cdr3_nt: TGTGCCAGCAGCTTAATAGAGGACACTGAAGCTTTCTTT
d_call: -; j_call: TRBJ2-3; clone_size: many; v_call: TRBV12-3/TRBV12-4; cdr3_aa: CASSPQEAGIKGGTDTQYF; cdr3_nt: TGTGCCAGCAGCCCCCAGGAGGCGGGAATCAAAGGGGGCACAGATACGCAGTATTTT
d_call: -; j_call: TRBJ1-1; clone_size: -; v_call: TRBV27; cdr3_aa: CASRLTGWIGEAFF; cdr3_nt: TGTGCCAGCAGACTCACAGGGTGGATAGGTGAAGCTTTCTTT
d_call: -; j_call: TRBJ1-2; clone_size: few; v_call: TRBV20-1; cdr3_aa: CSARDRPGAPYGYTF; cdr3_nt: TGCAGTGCTAGAGATAGGCCAGGGGCCCCTTATGGCTACACCTTC
d_call: -; j_call: TRBJ2-3; clone_size: many; v_call: TRBV2; cdr3_aa: CASGREITDTQYF; cdr3_nt: TGTGCCAGCGGCCGGGAAATCACAGATACGCAGTATTTT
d_call: -; j_call: TRBJ2-1; clone_size: few; v_call: TRBV14; cdr3_aa: CASSHLSSIGEQFF; cdr3_nt: TGTGCCAGCAGCCATCTTTCTAGCATAGGTGAGCAGTTCTTC
d_call: TRBD1; j_call: TRBJ1-1; clone_size: many; v_call: TRBV7-2; cdr3_aa: CASSSGQMNTEAFF; cdr3_nt: TGTGCCAGCAGCTCGGGACAGATGAACACTGAAGCTTTCTTT
d_call: -; j_call: TRBJ1-1; clone_size: many; v_call: TRBV5-5; cdr3_aa: CASSLASRNTEAFF; cdr3_nt: TGTGCCAGCAGCCTGGCCTCACGGAACACTGAAGCTTTCTTT
d_call: TRBD1; j_call: TRBJ1-5; clone_size: many; v_call: TRBV18; cdr3_aa: CASSAGTVNQPQHF; cdr3_nt: TGTGCCAGCTCAGCAGGGACAGTCAATCAGCCCCAGCATTTT
d_call: -; j_call: TRBJ1-4; clone_size: few; v_call: TRBV7-3; cdr3_aa: CASSQGRWKLFF; cdr3_nt: TGTGCCAGCAGCCAGGGACGCTGGAAACTGTTTTTT
d_call: -; j_call: TRBJ2-3; clone_size: -; v_call: TRBV25-1; cdr3_aa: CASSELQTSTDTQYF; cdr3_nt: TGTGCCAGCAGTGAACTCCAGACAAGCACAGATACGCAGTATTTT
d_call: -; j_call: TRBJ2-1; clone_size: many; v_call: TRBV18; cdr3_aa: CASSPVVAQGGNEQFF; cdr3_nt: TGTGCCAGCTCACCAGTGGTAGCCCAAGGGGGGAATGAGCAGTTCTTC
d_call: -; j_call: TRBJ2-1; clone_size: many; v_call: TRBV11-2; cdr3_aa: CASTYGRAYNEQFF; cdr3_nt: TGTGCCAGCACCTATGGGCGGGCCTACAATGAGCAGTTCTTC
d_call: TRBD1; j_call: TRBJ1-5; clone_size: once; v_call: TRBV24-1; cdr3_aa: CATSDTHPLKTGGNNQPQHF; cdr3_nt: TGTGCCACCAGTGATACCCATCCCCTCAAGACAGGGGGTAACAATCAGCCCCAGCATTTT
d_call: TRBD2; j_call: TRBJ2-6; clone_size: few; v_call: TRBV28; cdr3_aa: CASSPPGGTGANVLTF; cdr3_nt: TGTGCCAGCAGCCCTCCGGGGGGTACAGGGGCCAACGTCCTGACTTTC
d_call: TRBD1; j_call: TRBJ2-1; clone_size: -; v_call: TRBV12-3/TRBV12-4; cdr3_aa: CASRRTGAVNEQFF; cdr3_nt: TGTGCCAGCAGACGGACAGGGGCCGTCAATGAGCAGTTCTTC
d_call: TRBD2; j_call: TRBJ2-7; clone_size: many; v_call: TRBV3-1; cdr3_aa: CASSPRLADYEQYF; cdr3_nt: TGTGCCAGCAGCCCTAGACTAGCGGATTACGAGCAGTACTTC
d_call: -; j_call: TRBJ2-3; clone_size: few; v_call: TRBV11-2; cdr3_aa: CASSLESSLDTQYF; cdr3_nt: TGTGCCAGCAGCTTAGAATCTAGCCTAGATACGCAGTATTTT
d_call: -; j_call: TRBJ1-5; clone_size: many; v_call: TRBV20-1; cdr3_aa: CSARPPWEDAQPQHF; cdr3_nt: TGCAGTGCTAGACCTCCCTGGGAGGATGCTCAGCCCCAGCATTTT
d_call: TRBD2; j_call: TRBJ2-1; clone_size: many; v_call: TRBV5-1; cdr3_aa: CASSPTSGSPKQFF; cdr3_nt: TGCGCCAGCAGCCCGACTAGCGGGAGTCCAAAGCAGTTCTTC
d_call: -; j_call: TRBJ2-7; clone_size: few; v_call: TRBV4-3; cdr3_aa: CASSQDLASGSYEQYF; cdr3_nt: TGCGCCAGCAGCCAAGATCTGGCAAGTGGGTCCTACGAGCAGTACTTC
d_call: -; j_call: TRBJ2-7; clone_size: -; v_call: TRBV6-1; cdr3_aa: CASRGQPSYEQYF; cdr3_nt: TGTGCCAGCAGAGGACAGCCATCCTACGAGCAGTACTTC
d_call: -; j_call: TRBJ1-6; clone_size: -; v_call: TRBV9; cdr3_aa: CASSGGQSPGRSLHF; cdr3_nt: TGTGCCAGCAGCGGAGGACAGAGCCCGGGTAGATCCCTCCACTTT
d_call: TRBD1; j_call: TRBJ2-1; clone_size: many; v_call: TRBV7-2; cdr3_aa: CASSRTQGPSYNEQFF; cdr3_nt: TGTGCCAGCAGCCGCACACAGGGGCCTTCCTACAATGAGCAGTTCTTC
d_call: -; j_call: TRBJ2-5; clone_size: -; v_call: TRBV6-5; cdr3_aa: CASSYWRGQETQYF; cdr3_nt: TGTGCCAGCAGTTATTGGAGGGGACAAGAGACCCAGTACTTC
d_call: TRBD2; j_call: TRBJ2-3; clone_size: -; v_call: TRBV3-1; cdr3_aa: CASSQISGNDQYF; cdr3_nt: TGTGCCAGCAGCCAAATAAGCGGGAACGACCAGTATTTT
d_call: -; j_call: TRBJ2-2; clone_size: many; v_call: TRBV30; cdr3_aa: CAWRGGATGELFF; cdr3_nt: TGTGCCTGGAGGGGGGGCGCGACCGGGGAGCTGTTTTTT
d_call: -; j_call: TRBJ1-2; clone_size: -; v_call: TRBV28; cdr3_aa: CASSFRTGGYTF; cdr3_nt: TGTGCCAGCAGTTTTAGGACGGGAGGCTACACCTTC
d_call: TRBD2; j_call: TRBJ2-1; clone_size: few; v_call: TRBV29-1; cdr3_aa: CSAEGRFRAGGPGEQFF; cdr3_nt: TGCAGCGCCGAGGGCAGGTTTCGGGCGGGAGGGCCTGGTGAGCAGTTCTTC
d_call: -; j_call: TRBJ2-5; clone_size: many; v_call: TRBV7-3; cdr3_aa: CASSLTATAIQETQYF; cdr3_nt: TGTGCCAGCAGCTTAACCGCGACAGCGATTCAAGAGACCCAGTACTTC
d_call: -; j_call: TRBJ2-3; clone_size: -; v_call: TRBV20-1; cdr3_aa: CSGTKTPTDTVGDTQYF; cdr3_nt: TGCAGTGGCACGAAAACCCCAACGGACACCGTGGGAGATACGCAGTATTTT
d_call: -; j_call: TRBJ2-5; clone_size: -; v_call: TRBV7-2; cdr3_aa: CASSSPLVQETQYF; cdr3_nt: TGTGCCAGCAGCTCACCACTAGTCCAAGAGACCCAGTACTTC
d_call: TRBD2; j_call: TRBJ2-7; clone_size: many; v_call: TRBV12-3/TRBV12-4; cdr3_aa: CASSHSGTYEQYF; cdr3_nt: TGTGCCAGCAGCCATAGCGGGACTTACGAGCAGTACTTC
d_call: -; j_call: TRBJ2-3; clone_size: -; v_call: TRBV4-1; cdr3_aa: CASSRDPLGDTQYF; cdr3_nt: TGCGCCAGCAGCCGGGATCCGCTTGGGGATACGCAGTATTTT
d_call: TRBD2; j_call: TRBJ2-5; clone_size: many; v_call: TRBV2; cdr3_aa: CASSEWAGGPGETQYF; cdr3_nt: TGTGCCAGCAGTGAATGGGCGGGAGGGCCAGGAGAGACCCAGTACTTC
d_call: TRBD1; j_call: TRBJ2-7; clone_size: many; v_call: TRBV20-1; cdr3_aa: CSAKTGGSYYEQYF; cdr3_nt: TGCAGTGCCAAGACAGGGGGATCCTACTACGAGCAGTACTTC
d_call: -; j_call: TRBJ1-4; clone_size: few; v_call: TRBV6-1; cdr3_aa: CASRVRTDEKLFF; cdr3_nt: TGTGCCAGCAGGGTTCGGACGGACGAAAAACTGTTTTTT
d_call: TRBD2; j_call: TRBJ2-1; clone_size: -; v_call: TRBV4-3; cdr3_aa: CASSQDDTGASGKNEQFF; cdr3_nt: TGCGCCAGCAGCCAAGATGACACGGGGGCTAGCGGGAAGAATGAGCAGTTCTTC